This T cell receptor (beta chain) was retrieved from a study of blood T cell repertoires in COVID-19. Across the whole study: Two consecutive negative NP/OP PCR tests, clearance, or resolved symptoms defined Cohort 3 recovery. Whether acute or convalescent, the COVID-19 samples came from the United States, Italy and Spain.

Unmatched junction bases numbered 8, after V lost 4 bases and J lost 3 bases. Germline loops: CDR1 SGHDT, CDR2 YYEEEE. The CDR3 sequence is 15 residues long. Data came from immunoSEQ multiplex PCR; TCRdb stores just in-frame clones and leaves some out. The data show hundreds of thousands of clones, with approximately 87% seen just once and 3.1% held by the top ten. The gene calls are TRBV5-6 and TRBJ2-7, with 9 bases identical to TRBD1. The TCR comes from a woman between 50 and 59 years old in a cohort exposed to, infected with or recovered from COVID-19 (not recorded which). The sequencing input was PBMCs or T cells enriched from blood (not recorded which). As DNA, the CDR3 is TGTGCCAGCAGCGCGGGACCGGGACAGGGCTACGAGCAGTACTTC. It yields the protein CASSAGPGQGYEQYF.